These 26 T cell receptor beta chains share one sample of origin, sequenced in a study of identical twins. MiXCR was run by TCRdb on the 5' RACE reads, yielding one entry per CDR3 protein. The sample yields around 280,000 distinct CDR3 sequences, approximately 8.5% seen once. These data were also filed under a second study, of yellow fever vaccine responses in identical twins.

Material: memory (CD45RO+) T cells sorted from blood. These receptors originate from a woman between 18 and 29 years old in good health.

This chain joins TRBV6-1 and TRBJ2-5; TRBD1 matches at 8 bases. V lost 7 bases and J lost 5; bases outside the gene matches: 6. Germline loops: CDR1 MNHNS, CDR2 SASEGT. CDR3 length: 13 residues. The CDR3 sequence is CASNDRGEETQYF. In nucleotides, the CDR3 is TGTGCCAGCAACGACAGGGGCGAGGAGACCCAGTACTTC.

This clonotype was observed a handful of times. The rearrangement joins TRBV28 to TRBJ1-1, with D unclear. The germline V gene has CDR1 MDHEN and CDR2 SYDVKM. Trimming removed 4 bases from V and 4 bases from J, with 7 bases in between. The CDR3 is made up of 12 amino acids. The CDR3: CASSSQGTEAFF. CDR3 nucleotide sequence: TGTGCCAGCAGTTCCCAAGGCACTGAAGCTTTCTTT.

This clonotype was seen at least ten times. The rearrangement joins TRBV28 to TRBJ1-6; D is perhaps TRBD1 (5 bases). The germline CDR1 and CDR2 sequences are MDHEN and SYDVKM. Trimming took 7 bases from V and 10 from J, leaving 26 bases between them. This CDR3 is built from 17 residues. CDR3 region: CASKLGTGGFPGSPLHF. The CDR3 DNA is TGTGCCAGCAAGTTGGGGACCGGTGGCTTCCCGGGCTCACCCCTCCACTTT.

The chain employs TRBV6-1 and TRBJ1-5, with 8 bases lining up with TRBD1. CDR1 MNHNS and CDR2 SASEGT come from the germline V gene. V shed 4 bases, J shed 7 bases, and the junction held 0 bases outside the gene matches. This CDR3 is 12 amino acids long. In nucleotides, the CDR3 is TGTGCCAGCAGTGCAGGGGGCCAGCCCCAGCATTTT. Encoded protein: CASSAGGQPQHF.

V is TRBV28 and J is TRBJ1-4; TRBD1 matches at 10 bases. Germline V CDR1 and CDR2: MDHEN, SYDVKM. The CDR3 is made up of 14 amino acids. The V and J ends lost 10 bases and 7 bases, in that order; junction bases with no gene match: 9. Written as DNA, the CDR3 is TGTGCCACCAATGACAGGGGGCTGAGTGAAAAACTGTTTTTT. Protein: CATNDRGLSEKLFF.

The chain is built from TRBV7-9 and TRBJ2-7; 7 bases agree with TRBD2. The junction had 21 bases not matched to a gene; V was cut back by 10 bases and J by 3 bases. Per germline, CDR1 SEHNR and CDR2 FQNEAQ (reference sequence). This CDR3 comprises 17 residues. The DNA for the CDR3 is TGTGCCACCCAGACAACCCTAGGCGGGAGATGGAACTACGAGCAGTACTTC. Translating it yields CATQTTLGGRWNYEQYF. The complete variable domain, with remaining parts taken from reference TRBV7-9 and TRBJ2-7, reads DTGVSQNPRHKITKRGQNVTFRCDPISEHNRLYWYRQTLGQGPEFLTYFQNEAQLEKSRLLSDRFSAERPKGSFSTLEIQRTEQGDSAMYLCATQTTLGGRWNYEQYFGPGTRLTVT.

This clonotype was detected many times. V usage is TRBV27 and J usage is TRBJ2-1; 12 nucleotides match TRBD2. The CDR3 spans 16 residues. V lost 0 bases, J lost 7 bases, and 4 bases stayed unmatched. Germline loops: CDR1 MNHEY, CDR2 SMNVEV (reference sequence). CDR3 in amino acids: CASSLSSSGRGNEQFF. For the CDR3, the DNA is TGTGCCAGCAGTTTATCATCTAGCGGGAGGGGTAATGAGCAGTTCTTC.

The chain combines TRBV5-1 with TRBJ2-7; D is undetermined. V was shortened by 0 bases and J by 2 bases, with 3 bases between the two germline ends. The CDR3 runs 12 residues. Germline V gene lookup returns CDR1 SGHRS and CDR2 YFSETQ. The CDR3 is CASSLVPYEQYF. The CDR3 DNA is TGCGCCAGCAGCTTGGTTCCCTACGAGCAGTACTTC.

This clonotype was counted at least ten times. The J gene is TRBJ2-1, the V gene TRBV5-1, with 8 bases matching TRBD2. Germline V gives CDR1 SGHRS, CDR2 YFSETQ. The CDR3 runs to 17 residues. V dropped 3 bases and J dropped 2; count of bases not matched to a gene: 10. CDR3 in DNA: TGCGCCAGCAGCTCTCCGGAGAGCGGGAGCGCCTACAATGAGCAGTTCTTC. It is translated as CASSSPESGSAYNEQFF.

This clonotype was seen ten or more times. J is TRBJ1-1 and V is TRBV3-1, with D perhaps matching TRBD1 (5 bases). V lost 5 bases and J 0 bases, leaving 10 bases between the germline ends. This CDR3 has 14 residues. Per germline, CDR1 LGHDT and CDR2 YNNKEL (reference sequence). CDR3 sequence reads: CASSVRGMNTEAFF. DNA for the CDR3: TGTGCCAGCAGCGTAAGGGGCATGAACACTGAAGCTTTCTTT.

This clonotype was found a few times. The J gene is TRBJ2-1, the V gene TRBV10-3; TRBD2 aligns across 7 bases. Germline lookup yields CDR1 ENHRY and CDR2 SYGVKD. The CDR3 loop spans 15 amino acids. Trimming took 0 bases from V and 6 from J; bases not matched to a gene: 5. CDR3 region: CAISESLAGFNEQFF. The DNA for the CDR3 is TGTGCCATCAGTGAGTCCTTAGCGGGCTTCAATGAGCAGTTCTTC.

This clonotype has only a few counts. The chain couples TRBV3-1 to TRBJ2-2; no clear D gene. V lost 3 bases, J lost 4 bases, and 3 bases lay in between. Looked up from germline, CDR1 is LGHDT and CDR2 is YNNKEL (reference sequence). The CDR3 extends over 12 amino acids. The CDR3 DNA follows: TGTGCCAGCAGCCATGTCACCGGGGAGCTGTTTTTT. It is translated as CASSHVTGELFF.

CDR3 sequence (DNA): TGCGCCAGCAGCTTAGACAGGACTGGCTATGGCTACACCTTC. Protein product: CASSLDRTGYGYTF. The J gene is TRBJ1-2, the V gene TRBV5-1, with D perhaps matching TRBD1 (6 bases). Trimming shortened V by 2 bases and J by 4 bases, and 12 bases separated the two germline ends. Germline loops: CDR1 SGHRS, CDR2 YFSETQ. The length of the CDR3 is 14 residues.

The CDR3 nucleotides are TGTGCCAGCACTGGGGGAAACACCATATATTTT. Amino acids: CASTGGNTIYF. This rearrangement joins TRBV12-3 or TRBV12-4 to TRBJ1-3; D is uncertain. Between the trimmed V and J ends, which lost 7 bases and 4 bases, there was a span of 5 bases. This CDR3 comprises 11 residues.

This clonotype was found a few times. This sequence joins TRBV5-1 and TRBJ2-1; 11 bases agree with TRBD2. Germline assignment: CDR1 SGHRS and CDR2 YFSETQ. The CDR3 length is 17 residues. V gave up 0 bases and J gave up 8 bases; unmatched junction bases: 10. CDR3 sequence: CASSLGVASGRLDEQFF. Here the CDR3 DNA reads TGCGCCAGCAGCTTGGGAGTCGCTAGCGGGAGGTTGGATGAGCAGTTCTTC.

Many counts were recorded for this clonotype. The chain carries TRBV11-1 and TRBJ2-2, with TRBD2 matching 11 bases. Trimming removed 2 bases from V and 0 bases from J; junction bases left unmatched: 5. The CDR3 sequence is 18 residues long. Germline CDR1 reads SGHAT; CDR2 reads FQDESV (reference sequence). The CDR3 is CASSLHSGGAANTGELFF. CDR3 DNA sequence: TGTGCCAGCAGCTTACATAGCGGGGGGGCCGCGAACACCGGGGAGCTGTTTTTT.

This clonotype was observed at least ten times. This sequence joins TRBV2 and TRBJ1-2; D is uncertain. V lost 7 bases and J 6 bases, leaving 9 bases between the germline ends. The CDR3 length is 11 residues. The germline CDR1 and CDR2 sequences are SNHLY and FYNNEI. CDR3 sequence reads: CASTRGDGYTF. CDR3 in DNA: TGTGCCAGCACCCGAGGCGATGGCTACACCTTC.

This clonotype was counted ten times or more. J is TRBJ1-2 and V is TRBV4-1; a possible D gene is TRBD1 (6 bases). CDR3 length: 14 residues. Trimming cost V 6 bases and J 4 bases, with 15 bases left between them. The germline gives CDR1 MGHRA, CDR2 YSYEKL. The CDR3 nucleotides read TGCGCCAGCAGACCCGGGGGGCACGGCTATGGCTACACCTTC. It specifies CASRPGGHGYGYTF.

This clonotype was recorded a few times. The rearrangement links TRBV10-2 to TRBJ2-4, with TRBD2 identical over 9 bases. Germline V gene sequence: CDR1 WSHSY, CDR2 SAAADI. With V trimmed by 4 bases and J by 0 bases, 1 base remained unmatched. The CDR3 is 15 amino acids. This CDR3 is CASSGAGGAKNIQYF. As DNA, the CDR3 is TGCGCCAGCAGTGGAGCGGGGGGAGCCAAAAACATTCAGTACTTC.

The sample holds many counts of this clonotype. The chain couples TRBV5-5 to TRBJ1-1; D not certain. The CDR3 has 13 amino acids. Trimming took off 5 bases at V and 0 bases at J, with 8 bases between the two ends. Germline assignment: CDR1 SGHKS and CDR2 YYEKEE (reference sequence). The CDR3 nucleotides read TGTGCCAGCAGGCTCGGGATGAACACTGAAGCTTTCTTT. The encoded protein is CASRLGMNTEAFF. Full variable domain (outside the CDR3, taken from reference TRBV5-5 and TRBJ1-1): DAGVTQSPTHLIKTRGQQVTLRCSPISGHKSVSWYQQVLGQGPQFIFQYYEKEERGRGNFPDRFSARQFPNYSSELNVNALLLGDSALYLCASRLGMNTEAFFGQGTRLTVV.

A few counts support this clonotype. The chain recombines TRBV20-1 with TRBJ1-1; D not resolved. The CDR3 loop spans 13 amino acids. Germline V CDR1 and CDR2: DFQATT, SNEGSKA (reference sequence). V lost 3 bases and J 3 bases, leaving 11 bases between the germline ends. The CDR3 is CSARFSLYTEAFF. The CDR3 nucleotides are TGCAGTGCTAGGTTCTCGCTATACACTGAAGCTTTCTTT.

Ten or more counts support this clonotype. The chain joins TRBV12-3 or TRBV12-4 to TRBJ1-2; 7 bases match TRBD1. This CDR3 has 15 residues. V gave up 4 bases and J gave up 2 bases; unmatched junction bases: 7. The CDR3 is CASSYSGTVNYGYTF. The DNA of the CDR3 is TGTGCCAGCAGTTACTCCGGGACAGTAAACTATGGCTACACCTTC.

In its sample, this clonotype was seen a few times. This chain uses TRBV7-9 with TRBJ2-1; 7 nucleotides line up with TRBD2. The CDR3 sequence is 15 residues long. The germline V gene has CDR1 SEHNR and CDR2 FQNEAQ (reference sequence). J lost 10 bases, V lost 8 bases, and 17 bases had no gene match. The CDR3 nucleotides are TGTGCCAGCCAGCACCTCGGGACTACCCCGATGGAGCAGTTCTTC. Residues: CASQHLGTTPMEQFF.

CDR3 region: CASSHDRGPGANVLTF. CDR3 DNA: TGCGCCAGCAGCCACGACAGGGGACCTGGGGCCAACGTCCTGACTTTC. This sequence joins TRBV4-1 and TRBJ2-6, with 8 positions matching TRBD1. The CDR3 covers 16 residues. J was trimmed by 2 bases and V by 3 bases; bases with no gene match: 3. Per the germline V gene, CDR1 is MGHRA and CDR2 is YSYEKL.

This chain connects TRBV7-2 to TRBJ2-1; a weak D match, TRBD2 (6 bases). CDR3 length: 13 residues. Germline lookup yields CDR1 SGHTA and CDR2 FQGNSA. V lost 5 bases to trimming and J lost 8 bases, with 13 bases between them. Here the CDR3 DNA reads TGTGCCAGCAGCCCAGGCCCGGGAGATGAGCAGTTCTTC. Protein product: CASSPGPGDEQFF.

This clonotype was observed at least ten times. The chain employs TRBV11-2 and TRBJ1-1; D ambiguous. V lost 4 bases, J lost 0 bases, and 15 bases lay in between. The CDR3 has 16 residues. Germline V gene sequence: CDR1 SGHAT, CDR2 FQNNGV. CDR3 sequence: CASSSPFNGMNTEAFF. In nucleotides, the CDR3 is TGTGCCAGCAGCTCGCCTTTCAACGGCATGAACACTGAAGCTTTCTTT. Full variable domain (remainder filled in from reference TRBV11-2 and TRBJ1-1): EAGVAQSPRYKIIEKRQSVAFWCNPISGHATLYWYQQILGQGPKLLIQFQNNGVVDDSQLPKDRFSAERLKGVDSTLKIQPAKLEDSAVYLCASSSPFNGMNTEAFFGQGTRLTVV.